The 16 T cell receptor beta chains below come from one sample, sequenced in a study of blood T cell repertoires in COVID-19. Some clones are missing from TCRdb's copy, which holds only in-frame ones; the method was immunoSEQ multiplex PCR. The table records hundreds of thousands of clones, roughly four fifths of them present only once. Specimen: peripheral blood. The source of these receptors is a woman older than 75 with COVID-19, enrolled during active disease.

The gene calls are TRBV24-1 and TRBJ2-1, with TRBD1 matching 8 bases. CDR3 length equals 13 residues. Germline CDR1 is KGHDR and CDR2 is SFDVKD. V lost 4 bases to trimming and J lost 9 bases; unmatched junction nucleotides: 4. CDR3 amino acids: CATSEAGGVEQFF. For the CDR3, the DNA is TGTGCCACCAGTGAGGCAGGGGGCGTTGAGCAGTTCTTC.

The CDR3 is CASSSRGGTDTQYF. The CDR3 bases are TGCGCCAGCAGCTCACGTGGAGGCACAGATACGCAGTATTTT. This chain connects TRBV5-1 to TRBJ2-3; D is undetermined. The germline V gene encodes CDR1 SGHRS and CDR2 YFSETQ. CDR3 length equals 14 residues. The V end was cut by 3 bases, the J end by 1 base, with 9 bases between.

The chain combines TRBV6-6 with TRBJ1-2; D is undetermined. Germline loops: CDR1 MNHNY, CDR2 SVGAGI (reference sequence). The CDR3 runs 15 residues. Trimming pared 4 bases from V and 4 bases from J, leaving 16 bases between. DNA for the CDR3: TGTGCCAGCAGTTCCAGGTCGGGAGCTCTCTATGGCTACACCTTC. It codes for CASSSRSGALYGYTF.

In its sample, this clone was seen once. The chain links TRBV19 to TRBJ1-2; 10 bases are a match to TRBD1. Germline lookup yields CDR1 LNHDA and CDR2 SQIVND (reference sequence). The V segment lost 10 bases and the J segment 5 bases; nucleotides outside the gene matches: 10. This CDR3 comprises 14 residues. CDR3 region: CATDAGDRGYGYTF. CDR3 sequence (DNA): TGTGCCACCGATGCGGGGGACAGGGGTTATGGCTACACCTTC.

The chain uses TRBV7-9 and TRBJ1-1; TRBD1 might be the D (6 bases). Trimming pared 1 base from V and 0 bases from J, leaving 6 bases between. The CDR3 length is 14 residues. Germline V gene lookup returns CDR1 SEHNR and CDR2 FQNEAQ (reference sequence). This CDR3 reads CASSLGQVNTEAFF. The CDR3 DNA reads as TGTGCCAGCAGCTTAGGACAGGTGAACACTGAAGCTTTCTTT.

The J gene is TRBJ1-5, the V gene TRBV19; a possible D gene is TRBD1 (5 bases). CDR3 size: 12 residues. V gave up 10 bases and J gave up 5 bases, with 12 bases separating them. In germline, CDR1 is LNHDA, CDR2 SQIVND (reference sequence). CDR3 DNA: TGTGCCAAAAGACAGAGGCATCAGCCCCAGCATTTT. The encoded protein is CAKRQRHQPQHF.

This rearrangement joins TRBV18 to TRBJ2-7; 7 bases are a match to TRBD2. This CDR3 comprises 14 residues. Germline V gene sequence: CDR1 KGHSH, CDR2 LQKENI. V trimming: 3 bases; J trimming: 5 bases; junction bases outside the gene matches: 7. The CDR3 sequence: CASSPGGAPDEQYF. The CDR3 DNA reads TGTGCCAGCTCACCGGGAGGGGCACCCGACGAGCAGTACTTC.

The CDR3 loop is CASSSRVFSNQPQHF. CDR3 in DNA: TGTGCCAGCAGTTCACGGGTATTTAGCAATCAGCCCCAGCATTTT. The chain employs TRBV6-2 or TRBV6-3 and TRBJ1-5, with unresolved D. CDR3 length: 15 residues. V was shortened by 4 bases and J by 0 bases, with 10 bases between the two germline ends. Germline V CDR1 and CDR2: MNHEY, SVGEGT.

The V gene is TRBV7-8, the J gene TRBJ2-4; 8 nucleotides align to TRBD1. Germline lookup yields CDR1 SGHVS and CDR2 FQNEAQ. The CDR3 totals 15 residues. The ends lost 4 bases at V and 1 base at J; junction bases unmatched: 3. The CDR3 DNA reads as TGTGCCAGCAGCTCCCAGGGGGCTGCCAAAAACATTCAGTACTTC. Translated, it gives CASSSQGAAKNIQYF.

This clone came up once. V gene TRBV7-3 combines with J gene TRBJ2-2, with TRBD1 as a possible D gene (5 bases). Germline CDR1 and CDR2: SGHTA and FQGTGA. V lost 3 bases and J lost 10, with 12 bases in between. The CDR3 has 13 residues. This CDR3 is CASSLRRGSELFF. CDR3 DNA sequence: TGTGCCAGCAGCTTGCGTAGGGGTTCGGAGCTGTTTTTT.

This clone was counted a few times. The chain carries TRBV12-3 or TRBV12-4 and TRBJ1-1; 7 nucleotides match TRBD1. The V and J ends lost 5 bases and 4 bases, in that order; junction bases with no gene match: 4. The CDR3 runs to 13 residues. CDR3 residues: CASSPTGITEAFF. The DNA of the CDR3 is TGTGCCAGCAGTCCGACAGGGATCACTGAAGCTTTCTTT.

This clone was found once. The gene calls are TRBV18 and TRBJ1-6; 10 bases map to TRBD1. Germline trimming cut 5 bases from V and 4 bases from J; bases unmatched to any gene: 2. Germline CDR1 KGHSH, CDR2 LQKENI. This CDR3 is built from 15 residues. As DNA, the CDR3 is TGTGCCAGCTCAAGGACAGGGGGTTATAATTCACCCCTCCACTTT. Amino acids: CASSRTGGYNSPLHF.

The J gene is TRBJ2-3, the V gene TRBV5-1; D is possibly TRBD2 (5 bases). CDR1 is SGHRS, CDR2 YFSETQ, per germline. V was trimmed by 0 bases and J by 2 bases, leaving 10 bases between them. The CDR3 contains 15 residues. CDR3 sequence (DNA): TGCGCCAGCAGCTTGGCCGGAGGCCCCACAGATACGCAGTATTTT. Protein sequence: CASSLAGGPTDTQYF. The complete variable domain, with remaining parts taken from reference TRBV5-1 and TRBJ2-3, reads KAGVTQTPRYLIKTRGQQVTLSCSPISGHRSVSWYQQTPGQGLQFLFEYFSETQRNKGNFPGRFSGRQFSNSRSEMNVSTLELGDSALYLCASSLAGGPTDTQYFGPGTRLTVL.

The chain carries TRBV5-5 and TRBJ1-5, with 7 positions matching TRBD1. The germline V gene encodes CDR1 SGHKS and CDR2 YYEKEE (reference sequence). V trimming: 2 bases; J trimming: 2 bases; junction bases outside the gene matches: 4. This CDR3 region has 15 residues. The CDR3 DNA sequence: TGTGCCAGCAGCTTCCAGGGGGAAGGCAATCAGCCCCAGCATTTT. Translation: CASSFQGEGNQPQHF.

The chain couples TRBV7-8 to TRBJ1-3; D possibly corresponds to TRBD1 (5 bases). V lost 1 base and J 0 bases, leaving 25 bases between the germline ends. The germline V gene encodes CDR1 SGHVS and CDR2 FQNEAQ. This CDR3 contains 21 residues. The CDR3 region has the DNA TGTGCCAGCAGCTTAGAGGGACTGCTCGGGCTCCGACCAACCTCTGGAAACACCATATATTTT. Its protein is CASSLEGLLGLRPTSGNTIYF.

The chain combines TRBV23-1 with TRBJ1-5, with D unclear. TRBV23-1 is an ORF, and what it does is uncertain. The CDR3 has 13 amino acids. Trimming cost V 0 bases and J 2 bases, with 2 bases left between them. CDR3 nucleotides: TGCGCCAGCAGTCAATCCGGCAATCAGCCCCAGCATTTT. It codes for CASSQSGNQPQHF.